This T cell receptor beta chain was sequenced during a study of T-cell memory formation after mild COVID-19. As for the study in general: The TCR clusters were mostly specific to one donor. Findings of the study overall: Later expanders leaned toward CD4+, whereas clones contracting from day 15 to 85 were balanced CD4/CD8. In pre-infection memory, a portion of responding clones appeared, which suggested that cross-reactive memory joined.

Per germline, CDR1 PRHDT and CDR2 FYEKMQ (reference sequence). The CDR3 totals 12 residues. The V gene lost 0 bases and the J gene lost 13 bases, with 13 bases spanning the gap. TCRalpha and TCRbeta libraries used 5'RACE with constant-segment primers and UMIs. MiXCR, run by TCRdb on the 5' RACE reads, gives a single entry per CDR3 protein. The sample carries roughly 510,000 distinct CDR3 sequences, 17% recorded once. In this sample, this clonotype turned up a few times. Its antigen remains unknown. This chain joins TRBV13 and TRBJ2-7; TRBD1 might be the D (6 bases). Sequenced material: PBMCs or a T cell subset sorted from them (not recorded which). This TCR was sampled from an adult woman who had mild COVID-19 (a few samples of this study predate the infection). Cell type and time point are not known. The CDR3: CASSLGVGQPYF. CDR3 DNA sequence: TGTGCCAGCAGCTTAGGTGTGGGACAACCTTACTTC.